This T cell receptor (beta chain) originates from a study of T cell changes during pregnancy in multiple sclerosis. This CDR3 is 12 amino acids long. The V and J ends lost 6 bases and 0 bases respectively, with 4 bases between them. From germline, CDR1 is WNHNN and CDR2 SYGVQD (reference sequence). Repertoires were generated with immunoSEQ multiplex PCR, while TCRdb's copy carries only in-frame clones and drops some. In the table there are fewer than 70,000 clones, roughly 89% of which are singletons. The chain has TRBV10-1 and TRBJ2-3; no clear D. Input material: peripheral blood from another person, used as feeder cells. The clonotype originates from a human donor whose cells served as feeder cells for cultures in a pregnancy study. The CDR3 sequence is CASSPSTDTQYF. CDR3 bases: TGCGCCAGCAGCCCAAGCACAGATACGCAGTATTTT.